This TCR beta chain was recovered during a study of cytomegalovirus exposure and HLA in healthy donors. The PCR contained 60 Vbeta and 13 Jbeta primers. Generated by immunoSEQ multiplex PCR, the TCRdb table keeps only in-frame clones and is missing some. The data show approximately 170,000 clones, with just over 75% seen just once and around 1.9% held by the top ten. V was trimmed by 2 bases and J by 0 bases, leaving 11 bases between them. Per the germline V gene, CDR1 is KGHSH and CDR2 is LQKENI. This CDR3 comprises 16 residues. Study findings and constraints: Specificity of a few CMV-associated chains for CMV antigens was verified in vitro. Reports showed the classifier diagnosing cytomegalovirus status with high specificity and sensitivity. Sequencing depth across donors, presence/absence analyses assumed, was roughly uniform.

Details on this clone: Its antigen is currently unknown.

The V and J genes are TRBV18 and TRBJ1-3; D remains unclear. The sequence derives from a woman in her twenties or thirties in good health and CMV-seropositive. Sequencing input: PBMCs. The CDR3 region is CASSPNRQVSGNTIYF. The CDR3 DNA follows: TGTGCCAGCTCACCAAACCGGCAGGTCTCTGGAAACACCATATATTTT.